This T cell receptor beta chain was captured by sequencing in a study of CD8 T cells in Susac syndrome. Germline V gene sequence: CDR1 SQVTM, CDR2 ANQGSEA. Trimming cost V 7 bases and J 2 bases; bases outside gene matches: 4. The CDR3 extends over 12 amino acids. From blood CD8+ and CD4+ T cells, the TCR beta chain was sequenced. Through negative isolation, CD4+ and CD8+ T cells were obtained, while TEMRA cells were enriched using FACS. Study findings and constraints: It was acknowledged in the study that its TCR sequencing and HLA analysis involved a relatively small number of individuals.

About this clonotype: Its antigen is not known.

Random-hexamer reverse transcription was applied to roughly 0.45 to 1 ug RNA. The authors amplified TCR beta CDR3 across 54 Vbeta and 13 Jbeta using immunoSEQ multiplex PCR. Each CDR3 protein gets one entry after TCRdb re-called the immunoSEQ multiplex PCR reads with MiXCR. The sample consists of about 210,000 distinct CDR3 sequences, 90% to 95% of them appearing once. The receptor comes from a human donor in good health. Sequenced sample: CD4+ T cells from PBMCs. The chain employs TRBV29-1 and TRBJ1-2, with 7 bases matching TRBD1. The CDR3 loop reads CSAQGENYGYTF. Here the CDR3 DNA reads TGCAGCGCCCAGGGGGAAAACTATGGCTACACCTTC.